Listed below are T cell receptor beta chains from one sample, sequenced in a study of shared clonotypes between healthy human individuals. Clones were sequenced by immunoSEQ multiplex PCR, and TCRdb holds only the in-frame ones, with some missing. The sample lists about 2,100,000 clones, around 93% occurring once. The sequenced material came from naive CD8+ T cells from PBMCs. The receptors stem from a man younger than 35 in good health. Some clones in this sample may be carry-over from other donors' samples. The CDR3 runs from the conserved cysteine through the conserved F or W. The order of the fields is D gene, clone size, J gene, V gene, CDR3 protein, CDR3 DNA. A D gene is named only where the DNA matches it firmly. Clone size is given for some rows only: seen once, a few or many times, or a class if the clone is expanded.

NA	NA	TRBJ2-7	TRBV15	CATSRDVRAAGYEQYF	TGTGCCACCAGCAGAGATGTGCGGGCAGCGGGCTACGAGCAGTACTTC
NA	NA	TRBJ2-1	TRBV27	CASSLAGGLGEQFF	TGTGCCAGCAGTTTAGCGGGTGGTCTGGGTGAGCAGTTCTTC
TRBD2	NA	TRBJ2-5	TRBV6-5	CASAHWAGVTETQYF	TGTGCCAGCGCCCATTGGGCGGGAGTGACAGAGACCCAGTACTTC
TRBD1	NA	TRBJ2-7	TRBV9	CASSGGQGTVYEQYF	TGTGCCAGCAGCGGCGGACAGGGGACGGTGTACGAGCAGTACTTC
NA	NA	TRBJ1-4	TRBV11-2	CAVGAARATNEKLFF	TGTGCCGTCGGGGCGGCCCGCGCAACTAATGAAAAACTGTTTTTT
NA	NA	TRBJ2-5	TRBV12-5	CASGSVDWGETQYF	TGTGCTAGTGGTTCGGTCGACTGGGGGGAGACCCAGTACTTC
NA	NA	TRBJ2-3	TRBV9	CASSPDFQYRTDTQYF	TGTGCCAGCAGCCCCGACTTTCAATATCGCACAGATACGCAGTATTTT
NA	NA	TRBJ1-4	TRBV7-9	CASRSLTGNLEKLFF	TGTGCCAGCAGGTCCCTAACAGGGAACCTTGAAAAACTGTTTTTT
NA	NA	TRBJ1-4	TRBV9	CASSAISGGSEKLFF	TGTGCCAGCAGCGCAATTTCCGGGGGAAGTGAAAAACTGTTTTTT
NA	NA	TRBJ2-2	TRBV5-4	CASSLQGFTNTGELFF	TGTGCCAGCAGCTTACAGGGCTTCACTAACACCGGGGAGCTGTTTTTT
NA	NA	TRBJ2-1	TRBV29-1	CSGLASSYNEQFF	TGCAGCGGGCTAGCGAGCTCCTACAATGAGCAGTTCTTC
NA	NA	TRBJ1-5	TRBV28	CASSLTLPQLNQPQHF	TGTGCCAGCAGTTTAACATTACCCCAACTAAATCAGCCCCAGCATTTT
NA	NA	TRBJ1-3	TRBV14	CASSPNSNTIYF	TGTGCCAGCAGCCCTAATTCCAACACCATATATTTT
NA	NA	TRBJ2-3	TRBV10-3	CAIRPPSDSTDTQYF	TGTGCCATCAGACCCCCTAGCGATAGCACAGATACGCAGTATTTT
TRBD2	NA	TRBJ2-1	TRBV27	CASSPGLARNEQFF	TGTGCCAGCAGTCCGGGACTAGCACGGAATGAGCAGTTCTTC
TRBD1	NA	TRBJ1-2	TRBV7-9	CASSFGQGASHGYTF	TGTGCCAGCAGCTTCGGACAGGGGGCTTCTCATGGCTACACCTTC
TRBD1	once	TRBJ1-2	TRBV15	CATSQRQGDYGYTF	TGTGCCACCAGCCAGAGACAGGGCGACTATGGCTACACCTTC
NA	NA	TRBJ2-1	TRBV19	CASSTVPSSYNEQFF	TGTGCCAGTAGTACTGTACCGAGCTCCTACAATGAGCAGTTCTTC
NA	NA	TRBJ2-3	TRBV7-3	CASSHTPGRTDTQYF	TGTGCCAGCAGCCACACTCCGGGACGAACAGATACGCAGTATTTT
TRBD1	NA	TRBJ2-7	TRBV5-4	CASRPDRGTYEQYF	TGTGCCAGCAGGCCCGACAGGGGAACCTACGAGCAGTACTTC
NA	NA	TRBJ1-1	TRBV25-1	CASSVSRGSEAFF	TGTGCCAGCAGCGTTTCCAGGGGCTCTGAAGCTTTCTTT
TRBD1	NA	TRBJ2-7	TRBV27	CASTPSAGQVFHEQYF	TGTGCCAGCACCCCCTCGGCGGGACAGGTCTTCCACGAGCAGTACTTC
NA	NA	TRBJ1-3	TRBV11-2	CASSLVTAPAEGNTIYF	TGTGCCAGCAGCTTAGTGACAGCCCCCGCAGAAGGAAACACCATATATTTT
TRBD1	NA	TRBJ2-7	TRBV5-1	CASSASGTGYGEQYF	TGCGCCAGCAGCGCCTCCGGGACAGGGTATGGCGAGCAGTACTTC
NA	NA	TRBJ2-7	TRBV5-1	CASSFWGPTYEQYF	TGCGCCAGCAGTTTTTGGGGGCCCACCTACGAGCAGTACTTC
TRBD2	NA	TRBJ2-1	TRBV19	CASSIAPGLLNEQFF	TGTGCCAGTAGTATAGCCCCGGGACTACTCAATGAGCAGTTCTTC
TRBD2	NA	TRBJ2-2	TRBV7-6	CASSSERGLTGELFF	TGTGCCAGCAGCTCCGAGCGGGGTTTAACCGGGGAGCTGTTTTTT
NA	NA	TRBJ2-1	TRBV7-9	CASSLSLGANEQFF	TGTGCCAGCAGCTTAAGTTTAGGGGCCAATGAGCAGTTCTTC
NA	NA	TRBJ2-5	TRBV5-4	CASSPTHLAKETQYF	TGTGCCAGCAGCCCCACTCACCTAGCAAAAGAGACCCAGTACTTC
NA	NA	TRBJ2-7	TRBV7-9	CASSSASIGSYEQYF	TGTGCCAGCAGCTCGGCCTCCATCGGCTCCTACGAGCAGTACTTC
TRBD1	NA	TRBJ2-1	TRBV28	CASSFLALDRGHNEQFF	TGTGCCAGCAGTTTCTTAGCCCTGGACAGGGGTCACAATGAGCAGTTCTTC
NA	once	TRBJ2-1	TRBV27	CASSPQYNEQFF	TGTGCCAGCAGTCCCCAATACAATGAGCAGTTCTTC
TRBD2	NA	TRBJ2-3	TRBV30	CASRTSGMGDTQYF	TGTGCCAGCCGGACTAGCGGGATGGGAGATACGCAGTATTTT
TRBD1	NA	TRBJ2-2	TRBV10-3	CAISESQGASGTGELFF	TGTGCCATCAGTGAGTCACAGGGGGCGTCGGGCACCGGGGAGCTGTTTTTT
NA	NA	TRBJ1-5	TRBV7-8	CASTRGRGVSNQPQHF	TGTGCCAGCACCCGGGGCAGGGGCGTTAGCAATCAGCCCCAGCATTTT
NA	NA	TRBJ1-2	TRBV6-6	CASEGASYGYTF	TGTGCCAGCGAGGGCGCAAGCTATGGCTACACCTTC
NA	NA	TRBJ2-3	TRBV27	CASSLSPGEPDTQYF	TGTGCCAGCAGTTTATCGCCGGGGGAGCCAGATACGCAGTATTTT
TRBD1	NA	TRBJ1-2	TRBV18	CASSPRNDRGDDYGYTF	TGTGCCAGCTCACCACGGAACGACAGGGGTGACGACTATGGCTACACCTTC
TRBD1	NA	TRBJ2-4	TRBV7-2	CASSYGQGPLQYF	TGTGCCAGCAGCTATGGACAGGGTCCTTTGCAGTACTTC
TRBD1	NA	TRBJ2-6	TRBV7-6	CASSLGQGSYLSGANVLTF	TGTGCCAGCAGCTTAGGACAGGGTTCGTATCTATCCGGGGCCAACGTCCTGACTTTC
TRBD2	NA	TRBJ2-1	TRBV9	CASSVGTSGRNEQFF	TGTGCCAGCAGCGTAGGAACTAGCGGGAGGAATGAGCAGTTCTTC
NA	NA	TRBJ1-5	TRBV6-1	CASSEMGSGNQPQHF	TGTGCCAGCAGTGAAATGGGGTCGGGCAATCAGCCCCAGCATTTT
TRBD1	NA	TRBJ1-1	TRBV28	CASAWDRVTEAFF	TGTGCCAGCGCTTGGGACAGGGTGACTGAAGCTTTCTTT
NA	NA	TRBJ1-1	TRBV11-2	CASSLTGYLTEAFF	TGTGCCAGCAGCCTAACAGGGTATCTAACTGAAGCTTTCTTT
NA	NA	TRBJ2-1	TRBV4-3	CASSQGAGPYNEQFF	TGCGCCAGCAGCCAAGGAGCTGGACCCTACAATGAGCAGTTCTTC
NA	NA	TRBJ1-4	TRBV9	CASSVEGGNEKLFF	TGTGCCAGCAGCGTAGAGGGGGGAAATGAAAAACTGTTTTTT
TRBD1	NA	TRBJ2-7	TRBV27	CASSNRQGAAYEQYF	TGTGCCAGCAGTAACCGACAGGGGGCCGCCTACGAGCAGTACTTC
TRBD1	NA	TRBJ1-2	TRBV9	CASSGRDRILDGYTF	TGTGCCAGCAGCGGCAGGGACAGGATATTAGATGGCTACACCTTC
TRBD1	NA	TRBJ2-5	TRBV18	CASSPSWTRDSQETQYF	TGTGCCAGCTCACCATCGTGGACCCGGGACAGCCAAGAGACCCAGTACTTC